A selection of T cell receptor beta chains follows, all from one sample in a study of blood T cell repertoires in COVID-19. Assay: immunoSEQ multiplex PCR; the TCRdb copy retains only in-frame clones and omits some. Among 150,000 to 200,000 clones listed, around 80% were seen once. Sample: PBMCs or T cells enriched from blood (not recorded which). The receptors shown here come from a middle-aged man who had recovered from COVID-19. CDR3s include the opening cysteine and the closing phenylalanine or tryptophan. The D gene is left open where the match is weak. Clone size appears in some rows only: once, few, many, or a class for an expanded clone.

j_gene: TRBJ1-6
d_gene: TRBD1
v_gene: TRBV5-1
abundance: NA
CDR3aa: CASSRQGESSPLHF
CDR3nt: TGCGCCAGCAGCCGACAGGGGGAAAGTTCACCCCTCCACTTT

j_gene: TRBJ1-2
d_gene: TRBD1
v_gene: TRBV24-1
abundance: NA
CDR3aa: CATSDLDRIGGYTF
CDR3nt: TGTGCCACCAGTGACCTGGACAGGATCGGTGGCTACACCTTC

j_gene: TRBJ1-2
d_gene: TRBD1
v_gene: TRBV18
abundance: few
CDR3aa: CASSPATGGANYGYTF
CDR3nt: TGTGCCAGCTCACCCGCGACAGGGGGCGCGAACTATGGCTACACCTTC

j_gene: TRBJ1-4
d_gene: NA
v_gene: TRBV5-5
abundance: NA
CDR3aa: CASSLLLRNEKLFF
CDR3nt: TGTGCCAGCAGCTTACTTTTGCGCAATGAAAAACTGTTTTTT

j_gene: TRBJ2-3
d_gene: NA
v_gene: TRBV21-1
abundance: NA
CDR3aa: CASSSPRREGTSTDTQYF
CDR3nt: TGTGCCAGCAGCTCTCCCCGAAGAGAGGGGACTAGCACAGATACGCAGTATTTT

j_gene: TRBJ2-2
d_gene: NA
v_gene: TRBV7-9
abundance: NA
CDR3aa: CASSHLGGASNTGELFF
CDR3nt: TGTGCCAGCAGCCATTTGGGCGGGGCCTCGAACACCGGGGAGCTGTTTTTT

j_gene: TRBJ1-2
d_gene: NA
v_gene: TRBV5-4
abundance: NA
CDR3aa: CASSTQRGARNDYGYTF
CDR3nt: TGTGCCAGCAGCACCCAACGGGGGGCGCGTAACGACTATGGCTACACCTTC

j_gene: TRBJ1-2
d_gene: NA
v_gene: TRBV18
abundance: NA
CDR3aa: CASSPPSQQGFGYTF
CDR3nt: TGTGCCAGCTCACCACCCTCACAACAGGGTTTTGGCTACACCTTC

j_gene: TRBJ2-1
d_gene: NA
v_gene: TRBV7-9
abundance: NA
CDR3aa: CASSLQQTMSKFF
CDR3nt: TGTGCCAGCAGCTTACAACAGACAATGAGCAAGTTCTTC

j_gene: TRBJ2-1
d_gene: NA
v_gene: TRBV11-3
abundance: NA
CDR3aa: CASSLGDYNEQFF
CDR3nt: TGTGCCAGCAGCTTGGGAGATTACAATGAGCAGTTCTTC

j_gene: TRBJ2-6
d_gene: TRBD1
v_gene: TRBV6-4
abundance: NA
CDR3aa: CASSGTGEPGANVLTF
CDR3nt: TGTGCCAGCAGTGGGACAGGGGAGCCCGGGGCCAACGTCCTGACTTTC

j_gene: TRBJ1-1
d_gene: TRBD1
v_gene: TRBV5-1
abundance: NA
CDR3aa: CASFQGASTEAFF
CDR3nt: TGCGCCAGTTTCCAGGGGGCGAGCACTGAAGCTTTCTTT